Sequencing of this T cell receptor (beta chain) was carried out in a study of T-cell reconstitution after alpha-beta-depleted transplantation in children (dated by TCRdb to about 2016). Context from the whole study: The study quantitatively tracked T-cell immune reconstitution after TCRalphabeta/CD19-depleted allogeneic hematopoietic cell transplantation in children using TCR repertoire profiling. The paper's findings and limits, for the study overall: In some patients, high TCRbeta diversity at day 60 was attributed to recipient T cells and intrathymic progenitors that had survived conditioning. Over the following months the frequencies of hyperexpanded clones went down, and after one year T-cell counts and TCRbeta diversity were mostly credited to newly produced T cells. The apparently early alphabetaT-cell count recovery about two months after transplant was reportedly dependent on only several hundred rapidly expanded clones derived from non-depleted graft cells.

The table lists this clonotype with a few counts. Its recognized antigen is unknown. Per-nucleotide qualities are absent, and no much larger clonotype sits a single base away. The protocol used for the library was PCR. The sequencer was an Illumina HiSeq 2500. Molecular barcoding was employed in the preparation of TCR libraries, with unique molecular identifiers being used to normalize TCRbeta repertoire quantification. The public reads were quality trimmed at Q25 with fastp and then assembled into clones with MiXCR by TCRdb, keeping productive beta chains. Duplicate CDR3 protein sequences are folded into a single record with the most common DNA and genes. The sample table lists approximately 500,000 distinct CDR3 sequences, about 11% of them with a count of one. The ten largest clones take up just over 2% of the sample. Interpreted using the paper, the treatment or condition label stands for: allogeneic hematopoietic cell transplantation with graft depleted of TCRalphabeta T cells and CD19 B cells. The transplant recipients were children given TCRalphabeta/CD19-depleted allogeneic hematopoietic cell grafts.

The CDR3 starts with the cysteine, ends with the phenylalanine, and has 16 residues. CDR3 DNA is the only sequence kept; it has 48 bases, read in frame from the first base. Cut back by 0 bases and 1 base, the V and J ends lie 12 bases apart. The CDR1 and CDR2 encoded by the germline V gene (reference sequence) are MNHEY and SMNVEV. This clonotype originated in a child younger than 10 with inherited bone marrow failure, due to receive a stem cell transplant. The rearrangement joined TRBV27 to TRBJ2-5, with the D call tentatively TRBD1 or TRBD2, each fitting 5 bases. The sequences come from PBMCs, collected before TCRalphabeta/CD19-depleted stem cell transplant. The DNA is as follows: TGTGCCAGCAGTTTATCGAGAGGGGACCTCCAAGAGACCCAGTACTTC. Its protein product is CASSLSRGDLQETQYF.